Listed below are T cell receptor beta chains from one sample, sequenced in a study of cytomegalovirus exposure and HLA in healthy donors. Here immunoSEQ multiplex PCR was the method, and the copy in TCRdb shows in-frame clones only, minus some. Among 98,000 or so clones, more than 75% were seen once, and the ten largest hold over 4.5%. Sequenced: PBMCs. These receptors originate from a young woman in good health and CMV-seropositive. Each CDR3 is given without its conserved first and last residue.

j_call: TRBJ1-2; v_call: TRBV30; cdr3_aa: AWSFRGLHNYGYT
j_call: TRBJ2-3; v_call: TRBV7-2; cdr3_aa: ASSLGQGIRTDTQY
j_call: TRBJ1-5; v_call: TRBV9; cdr3_aa: ASSAVSEGQPQH
j_call: TRBJ1-1; v_call: TRBV7-2; cdr3_aa: ASSLMGVASGNTEAF
j_call: TRBJ2-1; v_call: TRBV7-7; cdr3_aa: ASSETSGPYNEQF
j_call: TRBJ2-1; v_call: TRBV11-2; cdr3_aa: ASSLLQLAGVLNEQF
j_call: TRBJ2-1; v_call: TRBV30; cdr3_aa: AWSHESGQF
j_call: TRBJ1-4; v_call: TRBV7-9; cdr3_aa: ASSLVGRTNEKLF
j_call: TRBJ2-2; v_call: TRBV9; cdr3_aa: ASSTGQGANTGELF
j_call: TRBJ2-1; v_call: TRBV5-6; cdr3_aa: ASSLDLEQF
j_call: TRBJ1-4; v_call: TRBV7-2; cdr3_aa: ASSLADRGGSNEKLF
j_call: TRBJ2-1; v_call: TRBV5-1; cdr3_aa: ASSLVGASYNEQF
j_call: TRBJ2-7; v_call: TRBV5-1; cdr3_aa: ASSPGQGASYEQY
j_call: TRBJ2-1; v_call: TRBV7-6; cdr3_aa: ASSKRALAGAYNEQF
j_call: TRBJ1-1; v_call: TRBV7-9; cdr3_aa: ASSLMNTEAF
j_call: TRBJ1-5; v_call: TRBV6-1; cdr3_aa: ASSERGRGFAQH
j_call: TRBJ1-5; v_call: TRBV4-1; cdr3_aa: ASSPMGGYQPQH
j_call: TRBJ2-1; v_call: TRBV2; cdr3_aa: ASSAMDSNQF
j_call: TRBJ1-4; v_call: TRBV28; cdr3_aa: ASTRDRPGGYEKLF
j_call: TRBJ1-3; v_call: TRBV6-1; cdr3_aa: ASSEVTGTGNTIY
j_call: TRBJ1-3; v_call: TRBV10-1; cdr3_aa: ASSTGDSGNTIY
j_call: TRBJ1-2; v_call: TRBV7-3; cdr3_aa: ASSLTPGEFYGYT
j_call: TRBJ2-3; v_call: TRBV7-9; cdr3_aa: ASSLGEDTQY
j_call: TRBJ1-4; v_call: TRBV12-5; cdr3_aa: ASVGGQGPEKLF
j_call: TRBJ2-1; v_call: TRBV6-5; cdr3_aa: ASSYGAGGGVEQF
j_call: TRBJ1-4; v_call: TRBV5-6; cdr3_aa: ASSLNGNYEKLF
j_call: TRBJ2-3; v_call: TRBV6-4; cdr3_aa: ASSDSQGADTQY
j_call: TRBJ2-7; v_call: TRBV28; cdr3_aa: ASGLAGPWEQY
j_call: TRBJ1-1; v_call: TRBV7-8; cdr3_aa: ASSLVDGRGSGNTEAF
j_call: TRBJ2-1; v_call: TRBV4-1; cdr3_aa: ASSQISAGVGHNEQF
j_call: TRBJ2-1; v_call: TRBV4-2; cdr3_aa: ASSQSPGREGRWNEQF
j_call: TRBJ2-3; v_call: TRBV27; cdr3_aa: ASSFITSGSFSTDTQY
j_call: TRBJ1-2; v_call: TRBV2; cdr3_aa: ASRPTGGIGYGYT
j_call: TRBJ2-7; v_call: TRBV19; cdr3_aa: ASSVGTGGYEQY
j_call: TRBJ2-6; v_call: TRBV5-1; cdr3_aa: ASSLGRADRVFFSGANVLT
j_call: TRBJ2-3; v_call: TRBV28; cdr3_aa: ASSSSGTNTDTQY